Listed here are 25 T cell receptor beta chains from one sample, sequenced in a study of shared clonotypes between healthy human individuals. Terminally differentiated effector memory CD45RA+ cells were left out of the naive CD8 fraction, which was CD45RO-negative and positively selected for CCR7. The assay was immunoSEQ multiplex PCR, and TCRdb's table has in-frame clones only and misses some. The sample has about 800,000 clones, roughly 96% seen once; the top ten hold about 0.25%. Sequencing was done on a sample of naive CD8+ T cells sorted from blood. These receptors all stem from a man aged 25-45 years in good health.

The chain employs TRBV27 and TRBJ2-1; 8 positions agree with TRBD2. This CDR3 has 16 residues. Germline loops: CDR1 MNHEY, CDR2 SMNVEV (reference sequence). The J segment lost 4 bases and the V segment lost 0 bases, leaving 5 bases of the junction unmatched. CDR3 residues: CASSLSVAGTYNEQFF. The CDR3 DNA is TGTGCCAGCAGTTTATCTGTAGCGGGAACGTACAATGAGCAGTTCTTC.

This chain links TRBV5-1 with TRBJ2-7, with D hard to call. CDR1 SGHRS and CDR2 YFSETQ come from the germline V gene. The CDR3 contains 13 residues. V dropped 0 bases and J dropped 1 base, with 5 bases sitting between them. The CDR3 DNA sequence: TGCGCCAGCAGCTTGGTAGTTTCCTACGAGCAGTACTTC. It translates to CASSLVVSYEQYF.

This clone was recorded once. Other DNA sequences in this specimen translate into the identical CDR3. This chain connects TRBV27 to TRBJ2-7; no definite D call. The CDR3 is made up of 13 amino acids. Trimming took 6 bases from V and 1 from J, leaving 10 bases between them. The germline CDR1 and CDR2 sequences are MNHEY and SMNVEV (reference sequence). This chain's CDR3 is CASSLRQSYEQYF. The CDR3 DNA reads as TGTGCCAGCAGCCTTAGACAATCCTACGAGCAGTACTTC.

The chain employs TRBV7-9 and TRBJ2-2; tentatively, D is TRBD1 (5 bases). Trimming removed 8 bases at V and 1 base at J, with 8 bases between. CDR3 size: 13 residues. CDR1 is SEHNR and CDR2 is FQNEAQ in the germline V gene (reference sequence). CDR3 bases: TGTGCCAGCTTCAGGGAGAACACCGGGGAGCTGTTTTTT. It translates to CASFRENTGELFF.

As regards this clone: This sample also contains other DNA sequences that code for the same CDR3. The rearrangement joins TRBV9 to TRBJ2-3; 7 nucleotides line up with TRBD2. From germline, CDR1 is SGDLS and CDR2 YYNGEE. The J segment lost 3 bases and the V segment lost 6 bases, leaving 7 bases of the junction unmatched. The CDR3 has 14 amino acids. The CDR3 here is CASTPGGGTDTQYF. CDR3 nucleotides: TGTGCCAGCACCCCGGGGGGTGGGACAGATACGCAGTATTTT. The complete variable domain, with remaining parts taken from reference TRBV9 and TRBJ2-3, reads DSGVTQTPKHLITATGQRVTLRCSPRSGDLSVYWYQQSLDQGLQFLIQYYNGEERAKGNILERFSAQQFPDLHSELNLSSLELGDSALYFCASTPGGGTDTQYFGPGTRLTVL.

This clone showed up just once. V usage is TRBV27 and J usage is TRBJ1-1; D is possibly TRBD1 (6 bases). This CDR3 is built from 15 residues. V lost 2 bases to trimming and J lost 0 bases, with 10 bases between them. The germline gives CDR1 MNHEY, CDR2 SMNVEV (reference sequence). The CDR3 DNA reads TGTGCCAGCAGTTTAACAGGGTTCATGAACACTGAAGCTTTCTTT. Translation: CASSLTGFMNTEAFF.

The genes are TRBV18 and TRBJ2-1; D uncertain. CDR3 size: 14 residues. CDR1 is KGHSH and CDR2 is LQKENI in the germline V gene. The V and J ends lost 0 bases and 4 bases respectively, with 7 bases between them. CDR3 sequence: CASSPPGHYNEQFF. The CDR3, as DNA: TGTGCCAGCTCACCACCGGGCCATTACAATGAGCAGTTCTTC.

The CDR3 here is CASSLMNGQVFSGANVLTF. Here the CDR3 DNA reads TGTGCCAGCAGCTTAATGAACGGACAGGTTTTCTCTGGGGCCAACGTCCTGACTTTC. The chain is built from TRBV7-9 and TRBJ2-6; 7 nucleotides line up with TRBD1. Trimming took 2 bases from V and 0 from J; bases not matched to a gene: 10. Per the germline V gene, CDR1 is SEHNR and CDR2 is FQNEAQ (reference sequence). The CDR3 extends over 19 amino acids.

With regard to this clone: Different DNA sequences within this sample yield the same CDR3. V and J are TRBV5-6 and TRBJ1-5; tentatively, D is TRBD1 (5 bases). Between the trimmed V and J ends, which lost 0 bases and 3 bases, there was a span of 7 bases. The CDR3 extends over 14 amino acids. The V gene's germline CDR1 is SGHDT and CDR2 YYEEEE. The CDR3 DNA reads TGTGCCAGCAGCTTGGGACAGCTCAATCAGCCCCAGCATTTT. Its translation is CASSLGQLNQPQHF.

The chain links TRBV5-5 to TRBJ2-2; D gene unclear. Trimming cost V 1 base and J 4 bases, with 11 bases left between them. From germline, CDR1 is SGHKS and CDR2 YYEKEE (reference sequence). This CDR3 comprises 15 residues. CDR3 in DNA: TGTGCCAGCAGCTTGCCCGGAGTTGGCACCGGGGAGCTGTTTTTT. Amino acid sequence: CASSLPGVGTGELFF. The variable domain in full, with the rest retrieved from reference TRBV5-5 and TRBJ2-2, is DAGVTQSPTHLIKTRGQQVTLRCSPISGHKSVSWYQQVLGQGPQFIFQYYEKEERGRGNFPDRFSARQFPNYSSELNVNALLLGDSALYLCASSLPGVGTGELFFGEGSRLTVL.

CDR3 amino acids: CSVPGTGLAGELFF. The CDR3 DNA reads as TGCAGCGTCCCCGGGACAGGGCTGGCCGGGGAGCTGTTTTTT. This chain links TRBV29-1 with TRBJ2-2, with 9 bases matching TRBD1. In germline, CDR1 is SQVTM, CDR2 ANQGSEA. Losses at the gene ends were 6 bases for V and 6 bases for J; bases not matched to a gene: 8. The CDR3 has 14 residues.

The CDR3 region has the DNA TGTGCCACCTCGGACTTAGAGAACACAGATACGCAGTATTTT. This encodes CATSDLENTDTQYF. The chain carries TRBV27 and TRBJ2-3, with a tentative D call TRBD2 (5 bases). CDR3 size: 14 residues. V lost 10 bases and J 2 bases, leaving 16 bases between the germline ends. The V gene's germline CDR1 is MNHEY and CDR2 SMNVEV (reference sequence).

The gene calls are TRBV11-2 and TRBJ2-5; tentatively, D is TRBD1 (6 bases). The germline V and J ends were trimmed by 4 bases and 5 bases, with 14 bases remaining between them. This CDR3 is 14 amino acids long. CDR1 is SGHAT and CDR2 is FQNNGV in the germline V gene. CDR3 DNA sequence: TGTGCCAGCAGCTACACTGGGACAATGGAGACCCAGTACTTC. Protein product: CASSYTGTMETQYF. The whole variable domain, remainder taken from reference TRBV11-2 and TRBJ2-5, is EAGVAQSPRYKIIEKRQSVAFWCNPISGHATLYWYQQILGQGPKLLIQFQNNGVVDDSQLPKDRFSAERLKGVDSTLKIQPAKLEDSAVYLCASSYTGTMETQYFGPGTRLLVL.

The rearrangement joins TRBV7-9 to TRBJ2-2; possible D gene TRBD2, 6 bases. Trimming removed 5 bases at V and 9 bases at J, with 13 bases between. In germline, CDR1 is SEHNR, CDR2 FQNEAQ (reference sequence). The CDR3 sequence is 13 residues long. The CDR3 DNA sequence: TGTGCCAGCAGCGGGGACTTGCCTCGGGAGCTGTTTTTT. It is translated as CASSGDLPRELFF.

The chain carries TRBV28 and TRBJ1-1, with D perhaps TRBD1 (5 bases). V dropped 8 bases and J dropped 1 base, with 14 bases sitting between them. The CDR3 totals 14 residues. Germline V gene sequence: CDR1 MDHEN, CDR2 SYDVKM. The CDR3 DNA reads TGTGCCAGCGCGACAGAGATGGGGAACACTGAAGCTTTCTTT. It encodes CASATEMGNTEAFF.

The chain's CDR3 is CASSLDGAGVGEAFF. The CDR3 DNA sequence: TGTGCCAGCAGCTTAGACGGGGCGGGTGTCGGTGAAGCTTTCTTT. V and J are TRBV11-2 and TRBJ1-1, with D perhaps TRBD1 (5 bases). Germline loops: CDR1 SGHAT, CDR2 FQNNGV. Trimming took off 0 bases at V and 7 bases at J, with 15 bases between the two ends. The CDR3 spans 15 residues.

This clone was observed once. The chain employs TRBV27 and TRBJ1-2, with TRBD1 identical over 8 bases. This CDR3 is built from 14 residues. J gave up 9 bases and V 3 bases, and 9 bases lay outside the gene matches. Germline loops: CDR1 MNHEY, CDR2 SMNVEV (reference sequence). DNA of the CDR3: TGTGCCAGCAGTTTTCAGGGACAGGATATGAGCTACACCTTC. Its protein product is CASSFQGQDMSYTF.

The genes are TRBV10-2 and TRBJ2-7, with 14 nucleotides matching TRBD2. J gave up 0 bases and V 4 bases, and 8 bases lay outside the gene matches. Per germline, CDR1 WSHSY and CDR2 SAAADI. The CDR3 spans 18 residues. CDR3 bases: TGCGCCAGCAGTGGATTCCGGACTAGCGGGAGGAGCTCCTACGAGCAGTACTTC. This sequence encodes CASSGFRTSGRSSYEQYF.

The chain has TRBV30 and TRBJ2-1; D uncertain. V lost 2 bases, J lost 10 bases, and 12 bases lay in between. Per the germline V gene, CDR1 is GTSNPN and CDR2 is SVGIG (reference sequence). The CDR3 extends over 12 amino acids. In DNA, the CDR3 is TGTGCCTGGAGTTACCGGCGGCCCGAGCAGTTCTTC. This encodes CAWSYRRPEQFF.

The chain has TRBV7-3 and TRBJ2-7, with a possible D match to TRBD1 (5 bases). The germline gives CDR1 SGHTA, CDR2 FQGTGA. This CDR3 region has 13 residues. Trimming pared 5 bases from V and 4 bases from J, leaving 12 bases between. CDR3 sequence reads: CASSPFPGYEQYF. The CDR3 DNA reads TGTGCCAGCAGCCCATTCCCAGGGTACGAGCAGTACTTC.

The chain has TRBV7-9 and TRBJ2-7, with a weak D call TRBD1 (6 bases). Deletions cut 7 bases from V and 2 bases from J, with 24 bases between. The CDR3 is 17 amino acids. Germline loops: CDR1 SEHNR, CDR2 FQNEAQ (reference sequence). This CDR3 is CASTIPRGESPTYEQYF. For the CDR3, the DNA is TGTGCCAGCACGATTCCCAGGGGAGAGAGCCCCACCTACGAGCAGTACTTC.

This chain joins TRBV4-1 and TRBJ2-7; D not resolved. Trimming shortened V by 0 bases and J by 6 bases, and 12 bases separated the two germline ends. CDR1 and CDR2 (germline): MGHRA, YSYEKL. The length of the CDR3 is 14 residues. The CDR3 bases are TGCGCCAGCAGCCAAGAAAATGACCGCAGCGAGCAGTACTTC. Amino acid sequence: CASSQENDRSEQYF.

V gene TRBV25-1 combines with J gene TRBJ2-7; TRBD1 might be the D (6 bases). Germline CDR1 and CDR2: MGHDK and SYGVNS. The V end lost 6 bases, the J end lost 1 base, and 7 bases lay between the germline ends. The CDR3 covers 12 residues. CDR3 coding DNA: TGTGCCAGCAGAAGGGGGTCCTACGAGCAGTACTTC. It is translated as CASRRGSYEQYF.

The CDR3 nucleotides are TGCAGCGTTCTTCCGGGACAGGCCCCCTACGAGCAGTACTTC. As protein: CSVLPGQAPYEQYF. The chain has TRBV29-1 and TRBJ2-7, with 8 bases fitting TRBD1. V was clipped by 5 bases and J by 2 bases; unmatched bases: 8. The germline gives CDR1 SQVTM, CDR2 ANQGSEA. This CDR3 contains 14 residues.

The chain employs TRBV10-2 and TRBJ1-1, with unresolved D. The CDR3 runs 11 residues. The germline gives CDR1 WSHSY, CDR2 SAAADI. Trimming removed 6 bases from V and 4 bases from J, with 6 bases in between. CDR3 sequence (DNA): TGCGCCAGCAGACAAGTCACTGAAGCTTTCTTT. Its translation: CASRQVTEAFF.